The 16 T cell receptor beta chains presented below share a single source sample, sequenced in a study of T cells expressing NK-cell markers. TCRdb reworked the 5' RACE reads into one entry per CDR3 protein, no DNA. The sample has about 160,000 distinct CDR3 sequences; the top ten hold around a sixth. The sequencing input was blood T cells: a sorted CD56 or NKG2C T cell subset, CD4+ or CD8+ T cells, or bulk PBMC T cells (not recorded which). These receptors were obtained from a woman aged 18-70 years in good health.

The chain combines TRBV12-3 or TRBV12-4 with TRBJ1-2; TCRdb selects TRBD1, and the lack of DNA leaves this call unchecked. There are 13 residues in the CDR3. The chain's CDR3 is CASSSRQGAGYTF.

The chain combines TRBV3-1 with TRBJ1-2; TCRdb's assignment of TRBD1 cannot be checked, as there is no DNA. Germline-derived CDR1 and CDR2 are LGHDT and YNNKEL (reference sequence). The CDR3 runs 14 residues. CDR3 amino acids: CASGLRTGGGGYTF.

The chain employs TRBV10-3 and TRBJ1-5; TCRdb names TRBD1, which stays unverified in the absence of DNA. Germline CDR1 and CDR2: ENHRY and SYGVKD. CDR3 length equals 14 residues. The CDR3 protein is CATSGTNSNQPQHF.

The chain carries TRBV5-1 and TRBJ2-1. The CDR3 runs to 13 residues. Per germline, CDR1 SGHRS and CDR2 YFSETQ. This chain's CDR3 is CASSLDVSDEQFF.

The CDR3 reads CATSDSLAGEPFF. This chain links TRBV24-1 with TRBJ2-1; TCRdb proposes TRBD2, but this gene call is untestable without DNA. Germline V gene lookup returns CDR1 KGHDR and CDR2 SFDVKD. The CDR3 totals 13 residues.

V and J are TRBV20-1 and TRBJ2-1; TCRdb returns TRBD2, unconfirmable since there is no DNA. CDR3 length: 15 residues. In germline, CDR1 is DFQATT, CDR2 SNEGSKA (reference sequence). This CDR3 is CSAARTSGLYNEQFF.

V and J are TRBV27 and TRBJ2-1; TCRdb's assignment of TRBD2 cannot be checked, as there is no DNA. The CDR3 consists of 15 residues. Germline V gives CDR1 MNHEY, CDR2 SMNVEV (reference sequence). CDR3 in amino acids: CASSLFSGGNNEQFF.

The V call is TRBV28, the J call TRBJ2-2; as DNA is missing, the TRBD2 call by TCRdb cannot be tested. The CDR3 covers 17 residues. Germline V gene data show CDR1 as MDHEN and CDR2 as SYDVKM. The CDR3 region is CASSPPPGLGLTGELFF.

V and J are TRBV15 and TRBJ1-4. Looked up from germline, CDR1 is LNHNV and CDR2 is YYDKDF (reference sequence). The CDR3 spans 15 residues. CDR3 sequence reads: CATSRGGSRNEKLFF. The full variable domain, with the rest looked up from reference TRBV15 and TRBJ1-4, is DAMVIQNPRYQVTQFGKPVTLSCSQTLNHNVMYWYQQKSSQAPKLLFHYYDKDFNNEADTPDNFQSRRPNTSFCFLDIRSPGLGDTAMYLCATSRGGSRNEKLFFGSGTQLSVL.

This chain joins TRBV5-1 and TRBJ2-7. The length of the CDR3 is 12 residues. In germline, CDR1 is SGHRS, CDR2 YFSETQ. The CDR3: CASSLDLREQYF.

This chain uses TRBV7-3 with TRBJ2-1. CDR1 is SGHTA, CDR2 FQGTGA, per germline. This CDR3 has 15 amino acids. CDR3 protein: CASSLLADSYNEQFF. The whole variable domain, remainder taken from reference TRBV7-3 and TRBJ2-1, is GAGVSQTPSNKVTEKGKYVELRCDPISGHTALYWYRQSLGQGPEFLIYFQGTGAADDSGLPNDRFFAVRPEGSVSTLKIQRTERGDSAVYLCASSLLADSYNEQFFGPGTRLTVL.

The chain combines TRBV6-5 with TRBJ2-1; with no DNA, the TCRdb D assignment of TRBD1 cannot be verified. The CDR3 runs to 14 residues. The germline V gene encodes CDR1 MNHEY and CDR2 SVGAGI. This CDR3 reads CASSYWGQGDEQFF.

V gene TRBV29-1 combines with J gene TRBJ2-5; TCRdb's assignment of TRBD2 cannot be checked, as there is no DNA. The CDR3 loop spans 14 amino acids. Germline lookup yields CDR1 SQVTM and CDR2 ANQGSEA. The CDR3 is CSVSPGLTLETQYF.

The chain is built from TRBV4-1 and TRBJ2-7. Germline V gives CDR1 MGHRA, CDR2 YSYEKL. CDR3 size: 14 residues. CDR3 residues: CASSQVQLTYEQYF.

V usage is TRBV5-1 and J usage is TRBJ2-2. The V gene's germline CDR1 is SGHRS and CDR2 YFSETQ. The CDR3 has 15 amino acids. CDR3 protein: CASSPTSTVTGELFF.

CDR3 sequence: CASSDVGLYYGYTF. V gene TRBV6-1 combines with J gene TRBJ1-2; lacking DNA, the TRBD1 call made by TCRdb goes unchecked. CDR3 length: 14 residues. CDR1 MNHNS and CDR2 SASEGT come from the germline V gene.